The 13 T cell receptor beta chains listed next were all sequenced from one sample in a study of blood T cell repertoires in COVID-19. Libraries were prepared by immunoSEQ multiplex PCR; TCRdb keeps only in-frame clonotypes and omits some of them. The sample carries 450,000 to 500,000 clones, less than 90% recorded once. Sequenced input: PBMCs or T cells enriched from blood (not recorded which). The receptors shown here come from a woman aged 60 to 75 who had recovered from COVID-19.

This chain connects TRBV19 to TRBJ2-5; TRBD1 is a possible D gene (6 bases). The CDR3 is made up of 15 amino acids. CDR1 is LNHDA, CDR2 SQIVND, per germline (reference sequence). V was pared by 4 bases and J by 0 bases, with 12 bases between. CDR3 sequence: CASSTLQGYQETQYF. The CDR3 coding sequence is TGTGCCAGTAGTACGCTACAGGGATACCAAGAGACCCAGTACTTC.

Turning to this clone: This sample also contains other DNA sequences that code for the same CDR3. CDR3 in amino acids: CASSQERGSSYNSPLHF. In DNA form, the CDR3 reads TGCGCCAGCAGCCAAGAAAGGGGGAGCTCCTATAATTCACCCCTCCACTTT. The V and J genes are TRBV4-1 and TRBJ1-6, with D maybe TRBD1 (6 bases). Germline V lookup: CDR1 MGHRA, CDR2 YSYEKL. The CDR3 consists of 17 residues. Trimming stripped 0 bases from V and 0 bases from J, with 9 bases between.

The chain combines TRBV4-2 with TRBJ2-3; TRBD2 aligns across 7 bases. The V gene end was trimmed by 4 bases and the J gene end by 5 bases; junction bases not matched to a gene: 3. The germline V gene has CDR1 LGHNA and CDR2 YNFKEQ. The CDR3 is 13 amino acids. CDR3 coding DNA: TGTGCCAGCAGCCTTGAGCGGGGAGATACGCAGTATTTT. Its protein product is CASSLERGDTQYF.

The chain employs TRBV10-3 and TRBJ1-6; D is possibly TRBD1 (5 bases). Trimming pared 7 bases from V and 6 bases from J, leaving 16 bases between. The CDR3 contains 15 residues. Germline assignment: CDR1 ENHRY and CDR2 SYGVKD. Here the CDR3 DNA reads TGTGCCATCAAACGGGGAGGGGATAGTAATTCACCCCTCCACTTT. Its protein product is CAIKRGGDSNSPLHF.

V and J are TRBV6-5 and TRBJ1-4; D is perhaps TRBD1 (6 bases). The germline V and J ends were trimmed by 1 base and 3 bases, with 12 bases remaining between them. This CDR3 comprises 16 residues. Germline-derived CDR1 and CDR2 are MNHEY and SVGAGI. The CDR3 region is CASSYWRGGANEKLFF. Here the CDR3 DNA reads TGTGCCAGCAGTTACTGGAGGGGGGGGGCTAATGAAAAACTGTTTTTT.

The chain combines TRBV2 with TRBJ2-6, with D unresolved. The CDR3 has 16 amino acids. Germline CDR1 SNHLY, CDR2 FYNNEI. Trimming removed 4 bases from V and 1 base from J, with 11 bases in between. The CDR3 DNA reads as TGTGCCAGCAGTGGACTGTTCACTTCTGGGGCCAACGTCCTGACTTTC. Protein product: CASSGLFTSGANVLTF.

This clone was observed once. The CDR3 DNA sequence: TGTGCCAGCAGCGCGTGGACTAGCGGCACAGATACGCAGTATTTT. Amino acids: CASSAWTSGTDTQYF. This chain connects TRBV9 to TRBJ2-3; TRBD2 matches at 9 bases. The germline V gene has CDR1 SGDLS and CDR2 YYNGEE. The CDR3 loop spans 15 amino acids. The V and J ends lost 3 bases and 1 base, in that order; junction bases with no gene match: 3.

This sequence joins TRBV18 and TRBJ1-2; a weak D match, TRBD1 (6 bases). There are 17 residues in the CDR3. Trimming shortened V by 3 bases and J by 2 bases, and 19 bases separated the two germline ends. CDR1 and CDR2 from the germline V gene are KGHSH and LQKENI. CDR3 loop: CASSPLLGGLGNYGYTF. As DNA, the CDR3 is TGTGCCAGCTCACCCCTCCTGGGGGGGCTGGGAAACTATGGCTACACCTTC.

In this sample, this clone turned up a few times. V gene TRBV5-5 combines with J gene TRBJ1-5, with D tentatively TRBD1 (6 bases). CDR1 is SGHKS and CDR2 is YYEKEE in the germline V gene (reference sequence). V shed 4 bases and J shed 0 bases, with 11 bases lying between them. The CDR3 consists of 15 residues. The DNA for the CDR3 is TGTGCCAGCAGCCCGACAGGTAATAGCAATCAGCCCCAGCATTTT. Translating it yields CASSPTGNSNQPQHF. Looking up the rest from reference TRBV5-5 and TRBJ1-5 gives the full variable domain: DAGVTQSPTHLIKTRGQQVTLRCSPISGHKSVSWYQQVLGQGPQFIFQYYEKEERGRGNFPDRFSARQFPNYSSELNVNALLLGDSALYLCASSPTGNSNQPQHFGDGTRLSIL.

The chain uses TRBV5-1 and TRBJ2-7; 7 nucleotides agree with TRBD1. The CDR3 loop spans 13 amino acids. CDR1 SGHRS and CDR2 YFSETQ come from the germline V gene. Losses at the gene ends were 1 base for V and 6 bases for J; bases not matched to a gene: 4. The CDR3 nucleotides are TGCGCCAGCAGCTTGAAGGGGGCGGGCGAGCAGTACTTC. Translating gives CASSLKGAGEQYF.

The genes are TRBV10-3 and TRBJ2-2, with 8 positions matching TRBD1. V lost 0 bases, J lost 6 bases, and 6 bases stayed unmatched. Germline CDR1 reads ENHRY; CDR2 reads SYGVKD. This CDR3 has 16 amino acids. CDR3 bases: TGTGCCATCAGTGAGTCAGGACAGGGTCGGGCCGGGGAGCTGTTTTTT. It codes for CAISESGQGRAGELFF.

V usage is TRBV6-5 and J usage is TRBJ2-7; D possibly corresponds to TRBD2 (5 bases). The CDR3 is made up of 11 amino acids. The germline CDR1 and CDR2 sequences are MNHEY and SVGAGI. The germline V and J ends were trimmed by 6 bases and 7 bases, with 10 bases remaining between them. CDR3 in amino acids: CASRRVGEQYF. The CDR3 DNA reads as TGTGCCAGCAGGAGGGTGGGGGAGCAGTACTTC.

This clone was seen only once. This chain joins TRBV7-9 and TRBJ2-1; D is possibly TRBD2 (6 bases). This CDR3 has 15 residues. Germline V gives CDR1 SEHNR, CDR2 FQNEAQ (reference sequence). V lost 0 bases and J lost 5, with 11 bases in between. In nucleotides, the CDR3 is TGTGCCAGCAGCTTAGCGGCGGGACCGAACAATGAGCAGTTCTTC. It encodes CASSLAAGPNNEQFF.